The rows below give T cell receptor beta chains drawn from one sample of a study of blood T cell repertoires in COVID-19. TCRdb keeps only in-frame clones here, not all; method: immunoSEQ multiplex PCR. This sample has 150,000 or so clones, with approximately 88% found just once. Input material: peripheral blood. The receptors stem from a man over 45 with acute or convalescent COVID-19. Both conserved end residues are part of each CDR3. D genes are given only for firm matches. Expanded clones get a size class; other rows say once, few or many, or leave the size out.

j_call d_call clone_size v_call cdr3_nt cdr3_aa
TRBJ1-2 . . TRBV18 TGTGCCAGCTCAAAGAGGGAAGGCGGCTACACCTTC CASSKREGGYTF
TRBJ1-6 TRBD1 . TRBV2 TGTGCCAGCAGTGATTGGGACAGGGGACGTTCACCCCTCCACTTT CASSDWDRGRSPLHF
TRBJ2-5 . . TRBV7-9 TGTGCCAGCAGCTTATTTGCGGGCCAAGAGACCCAGTACTTC CASSLFAGQETQYF
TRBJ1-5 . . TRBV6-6 TGTGCCAGCAGGCCCCCAGGGGCCGAAAGTCAGCCCCAGCATTTT CASRPPGAESQPQHF
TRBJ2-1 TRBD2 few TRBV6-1 TGTGCCAGCAGTGACCCGAGCGGGAGGGCCTACAATGAGCAGTTCTTC CASSDPSGRAYNEQFF
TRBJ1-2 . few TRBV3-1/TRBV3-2 TGTGCCAGCAGCCAACCACTCAGGGTCTATGGCTACACCTTC CASSQPLRVYGYTF
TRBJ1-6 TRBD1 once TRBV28 TGTGCCTCAGACAGGGGTGGCTCCTATAATTCACCCCTCCACTTT CASDRGGSYNSPLHF
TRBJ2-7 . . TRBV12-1 TGTGCCAGCAGCTTTGTGGGACAGGTACTCTTCTACGAGCAGTACTTC CASSFVGQVLFYEQYF
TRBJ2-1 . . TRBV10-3 TGTGCCATCAGAGGGACGGTACGGGAGCGGGATGAGCAGTTCTTC CAIRGTVRERDEQFF
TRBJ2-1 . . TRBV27 TGTGCCAGCAGCAAGGGGTCGCCTCTCTACAATGAGCAGTTCTTC CASSKGSPLYNEQFF
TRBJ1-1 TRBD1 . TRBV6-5 TGTGCCAGCACTTCGACAGGGCTAGCTGAAGCTTTCTTT CASTSTGLAEAFF
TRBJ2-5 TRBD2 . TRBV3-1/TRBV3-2 TGTGCCAGCAGCCAACTAGCGGGGGGGCGGGAGACCCAGTACTTC CASSQLAGGRETQYF
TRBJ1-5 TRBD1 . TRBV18 TGTGCCAGCTCACTAACTACAGGGGCCTCCAATCAGCCCCAGCATTTT CASSLTTGASNQPQHF
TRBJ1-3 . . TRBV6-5 TGTGCCAGCAGTTACTCGGGCAGGGGCACTGGAAACACCATATATTTT CASSYSGRGTGNTIYF
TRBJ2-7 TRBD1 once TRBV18 TGTGCCAGCTCACCCCGGTGGGACAGCGACGAGCAGTACTTC CASSPRWDSDEQYF
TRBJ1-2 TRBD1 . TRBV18 TGTGCCAGCCGCGGACAGGCTCCTGGCTACACCTTC CASRGQAPGYTF
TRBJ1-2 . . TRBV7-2 TGTGCCAGCAGCTTACAACAGGGTGACTATGGCTACACCTTC CASSLQQGDYGYTF
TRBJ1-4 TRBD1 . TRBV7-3 TGTGCCAGCAGCTTAGGGACAGGGGCGTATGAAAAACTGTTTTTT CASSLGTGAYEKLFF